The next 10 T cell receptor beta chains were all read from a single sample in a study of blood T cell repertoires in COVID-19. Only in-frame clones appear in the TCRdb table, and some are missing; sequencing was by immunoSEQ multiplex PCR. The sample lists about 270,000 clones, more than 85% seen once, with approximately 2.6% in the top ten. Specimen: peripheral blood. All receptors derive from a person aged 18 to 35 with COVID-19, enrolled during active disease.

This chain links TRBV12-5 with TRBJ2-7; D call uncertain. Between the trimmed V and J ends, which lost 5 bases and 2 bases, there was a span of 7 bases. Germline V gene data show CDR1 as LGHNT and CDR2 as FRNRAP. The CDR3 consists of 12 residues. The CDR3 here is CASGQQPYEQYF. The CDR3 bases are TGTGCTAGTGGTCAACAGCCCTACGAGCAGTACTTC.

The chain carries TRBV12-5 and TRBJ1-1; D is perhaps TRBD1 (6 bases). Germline V gene sequence: CDR1 LGHNT, CDR2 FRNRAP. V was clipped by 3 bases and J by 3 bases, with 11 bases between them. The CDR3 consists of 14 residues. The CDR3 is CASGFGGADTEAFF. The CDR3 region has the DNA TGTGCTAGTGGTTTCGGGGGGGCGGACACTGAAGCTTTCTTT.

This clone appeared once. The chain has TRBV28 and TRBJ1-1, with D tentatively TRBD1 (6 bases). CDR3 length: 15 amino acids. CDR1 and CDR2 (germline): MDHEN, SYDVKM. Between the trimmed V and J ends, which lost 7 bases and 3 bases, there was a span of 18 bases. The CDR3 loop reads CASTRRTAGDTEAFF. CDR3 sequence (DNA): TGTGCCAGCACTCGGCGGACAGCCGGAGACACTGAAGCTTTCTTT.

The chain links TRBV5-4 to TRBJ2-5; 13 nucleotides align to TRBD2. The CDR3 consists of 15 residues. CDR1 and CDR2 from the germline V gene are SGHNT and YYREEE (reference sequence). The J segment lost 5 bases and the V segment lost 2 bases, leaving 3 bases of the junction unmatched. This chain's CDR3 is CASSFGTSGVETQYF. The CDR3 DNA follows: TGTGCCAGCAGCTTCGGGACTAGCGGGGTGGAGACCCAGTACTTC.

The chain joins TRBV27 to TRBJ2-7; a weak D match, TRBD2 (5 bases). Germline V CDR1 and CDR2: MNHEY, SMNVEV (reference sequence). The CDR3 totals 14 residues. Between the trimmed V and J ends, which lost 3 bases and 2 bases, there was a span of 11 bases. CDR3 coding DNA: TGTGCCAGCAGTTTTCAGCGGCTCGCCTACGAGCAGTACTTC. Translation gives CASSFQRLAYEQYF.

V usage is TRBV30 and J usage is TRBJ2-5; D is uncertain. Germline CDR1 GTSNPN, CDR2 SVGIG (reference sequence). The CDR3 sequence is 15 residues long. Trimming took off 1 base at V and 4 bases at J, with 16 bases between the two ends. CDR3: CAWSGSTSPAETQYF. As DNA, the CDR3 is TGTGCCTGGAGTGGGTCGACATCTCCGGCAGAGACCCAGTACTTC.

To note about this clone: This may come from a read error, since a much larger clone is one base off. The rearrangement links TRBV4-2 to TRBJ2-7; TRBD1 agrees at 7 bases. The CDR3 is made up of 11 amino acids. Trimming cost V 6 bases and J 5 bases; bases outside gene matches: 1. Germline V gives CDR1 LGHNA, CDR2 YNFKEQ. Here the CDR3 reads CASSQGDEQYF. DNA for the CDR3: TGTGCCAGCAGTCAGGGGGACGAGCAGTACTTC.

This chain uses TRBV28 with TRBJ1-5; D is uncertain. Looked up from germline, CDR1 is MDHEN and CDR2 is SYDVKM. This CDR3 is built from 12 residues. Trimming cost V 7 bases and J 6 bases, with 10 bases left between them. The CDR3, as DNA: TGTGCCAGCACAATTTTGGCTCAGCCCCAGCATTTT. Translation gives CASTILAQPQHF.

Here the CDR3 reads CASSGPGGNQPQHF. CDR3 coding DNA: TGTGCCAGCAGCGGCCCAGGGGGGAATCAGCCCCAGCATTTT. The chain links TRBV9 to TRBJ1-5, with TRBD1 matching 7 bases. Germline values: CDR1 SGDLS, CDR2 YYNGEE. This CDR3 contains 14 residues. Losses at the gene ends were 3 bases for V and 4 bases for J; bases not matched to a gene: 4.

The V call is TRBV2, the J call TRBJ2-7, with 7 positions matching TRBD1. CDR1 SNHLY and CDR2 FYNNEI come from the germline V gene. This CDR3 contains 16 residues. V was clipped by 3 bases and J by 2 bases; unmatched bases: 10. CDR3 coding DNA: TGTGCCAGCAGTGATAATAGCTGGGGACAGACCTACGAGCAGTACTTC. This encodes CASSDNSWGQTYEQYF.